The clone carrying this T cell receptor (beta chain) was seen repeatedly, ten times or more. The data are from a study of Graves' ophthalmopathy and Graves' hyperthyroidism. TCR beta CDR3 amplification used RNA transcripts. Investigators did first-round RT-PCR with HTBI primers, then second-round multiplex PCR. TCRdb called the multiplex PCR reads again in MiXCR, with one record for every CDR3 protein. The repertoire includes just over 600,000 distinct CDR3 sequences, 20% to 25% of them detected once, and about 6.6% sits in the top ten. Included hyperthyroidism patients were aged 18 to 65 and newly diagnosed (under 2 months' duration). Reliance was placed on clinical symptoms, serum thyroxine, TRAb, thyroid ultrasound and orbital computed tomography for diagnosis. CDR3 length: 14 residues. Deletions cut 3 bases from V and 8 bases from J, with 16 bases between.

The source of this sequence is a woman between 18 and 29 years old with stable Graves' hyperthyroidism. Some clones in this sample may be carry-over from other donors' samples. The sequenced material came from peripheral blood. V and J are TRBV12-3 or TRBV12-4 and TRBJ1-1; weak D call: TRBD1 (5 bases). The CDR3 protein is CASSFRQTTGEAFF. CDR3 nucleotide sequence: TGTGCCAGCAGTTTTAGGCAGACTACAGGAGAAGCTTTCTTT.